One T cell receptor beta chain is described in this entry. The sample originates from a study of identical twins. Each CDR3 protein gets one entry after TCRdb re-called the 5' RACE reads with MiXCR. The sample contains roughly 770,000 distinct CDR3 sequences, 15% to 20% of which appear only once. The ends were cut back, 5 bases at V and 1 base at J, with 13 bases in the middle. CDR3 size: 14 residues. Looked up from germline, CDR1 is DFQATT and CDR2 is SNEGSKA (reference sequence). This same sample was also taken into another study, of T cells expressing NK-cell markers.

The chain combines TRBV20-1 with TRBJ2-3; weak D call: TRBD2 (5 bases). The receptor was derived from a woman aged 18-30 years in good health. Sample: PBMCs. The CDR3, as DNA: TGCAGTGCTGGATCCCCACTAGGCACAGATACGCAGTATTTT. Amino acid sequence: CSAGSPLGTDTQYF.